Following are 29 T cell receptor beta chains from one sample sequenced in a study of glioma-infiltrating T cells. Using RNA template, CDR3s of TCR alpha and beta were amplified with iRepertoire arm-PCR. TCRdb redid the calling of the multiplex PCR reads with MiXCR, one entry per CDR3 protein. The sample comprises some 130,000 distinct CDR3 sequences, around 23% of which are singletons, and roughly a quarter rests with the top ten. The sample consisted of glioma tissue, nonneoplastic brain tissue, or PBMCs (not recorded which). Receptor source: a human donor with low-grade glioma or glioblastoma, undergoing nonglioma brain surgery, or in good health (not recorded which).

This clonotype turned up a few times. The chain recombines TRBV7-2 with TRBJ1-4, with D possibly matching TRBD1 (5 bases). Germline V lookup: CDR1 SGHTA, CDR2 FQGNSA. Between the trimmed V and J ends, which lost 1 base and 6 bases, there was a span of 15 bases. The length of the CDR3 is 16 residues. CDR3 bases: TGTGCCAGCAGCTTAGGGTCAGGGAGAAGGGATGAAAAACTGTTTTTT. It translates to CASSLGSGRRDEKLFF.

At least ten counts were recorded for this clonotype. The chain carries TRBV20-1 and TRBJ1-1, with D hard to call. Germline CDR1 and CDR2: DFQATT and SNEGSKA (reference sequence). V shed 1 base and J shed 1 base, with 10 bases lying between them. The CDR3 spans 14 residues. The CDR3 DNA is TGCAGTGCTAGAGTAAATAAGGGGAACACTGAAGCTTTCTTT. Translation: CSARVNKGNTEAFF.

This clonotype was recorded only once. The CDR3 loop is CSARDLLATTEGELFF. The CDR3 DNA reads TGCAGTGCTAGAGACCTCCTAGCGACGACGGAGGGGGAGCTGTTTTTT. The chain employs TRBV20-1 and TRBJ2-2, with D possibly being TRBD2 (6 bases). There are 16 residues in the CDR3. V lost 0 bases to trimming and J lost 8 bases, with 19 bases between them. Per the germline V gene, CDR1 is DFQATT and CDR2 is SNEGSKA (reference sequence).

This clonotype was counted only a few times. V gene TRBV12-3 or TRBV12-4 combines with J gene TRBJ2-2; TRBD1 might be the D (6 bases). The CDR3 length is 15 residues. V was trimmed by 6 bases and J by 3 bases, leaving 14 bases between them. CDR3 sequence (DNA): TGTGCCAGCAGAGGGGGTAACCTTGACACCGGGGAGCTGTTTTTT. It encodes CASRGGNLDTGELFF.

This clonotype has ten or more counts. The chain is built from TRBV6-1 and TRBJ2-1; 11 bases agree with TRBD2. J was trimmed by 3 bases and V by 5 bases; bases with no gene match: 6. The CDR3 consists of 16 residues. Germline lookup yields CDR1 MNHNS and CDR2 SASEGT. CDR3 sequence: CASSLDTSGGYNEQFF. CDR3 DNA: TGTGCCAGCAGTTTGGATACTAGCGGGGGCTACAATGAGCAGTTCTTC.

This clonotype came up a few times. The chain combines TRBV20-1 with TRBJ2-6; 8 bases are shared with TRBD2. Germline CDR1 is DFQATT and CDR2 is SNEGSKA (reference sequence). This CDR3 is built from 17 residues. Losses at the gene ends were 0 bases for V and 0 bases for J; bases not matched to a gene: 4. The CDR3 nucleotides read TGCAGTGCTAGAGATCTGGCGGGGGGCTCTGGGGCCAACGTCCTGACTTTC. The encoded protein is CSARDLAGGSGANVLTF.

This clonotype was seen more than once but under ten times. Compared with germline, one end of the junction differs, possibly owing to a read error. The chain employs TRBV4-1 and TRBJ2-1; either TRBD1 or TRBD2 may fit D (5 bases each). CDR1 and CDR2 from the germline V gene are MGHRA and YSYEKL. This CDR3 is built from 14 residues. CDR3 amino acids: CASSLAGASNEQFF. The DNA of the CDR3 is TGTGCCAGCAGCCTCGCCGGGGCCTCGAATGAGCAGTTCTTC.

Ten or more counts support this clonotype. This chain connects TRBV10-2 to TRBJ1-2; no clear D. The ends were cut back, 0 bases at V and 5 bases at J, with 7 bases in the middle. Germline V gene lookup returns CDR1 WSHSY and CDR2 SAAADI. This CDR3 comprises 13 residues. The CDR3 coding sequence is TGCGCCAGCAGTGAGTCAGGGCGATATGGCTACACCTTC. Translating gives CASSESGRYGYTF.

The chain employs TRBV29-1 and TRBJ1-4; the D is unclear. Germline V gene lookup returns CDR1 SQVTM and CDR2 ANQGSEA. V dropped 5 bases and J dropped 0 bases, with 7 bases sitting between them. This CDR3 is 13 amino acids long. The CDR3 loop reads CSVLLATNEKLFF. Here the CDR3 DNA reads TGCAGCGTTTTGCTCGCAACTAATGAAAAACTGTTTTTT.

This clonotype was seen more than once but under ten times. CDR3 bases: TGTGCCAGCAGCTTTTCCCAGGGGGTAGGGTTTGAGCAGTTCTTC. It is translated as CASSFSQGVGFEQFF. V usage is TRBV7-6 and J usage is TRBJ2-1; TRBD1 matches 7 bases. Trimming took 3 bases from V and 9 from J; bases not matched to a gene: 11. Germline V gene sequence: CDR1 SGHVS, CDR2 FNYEAQ. The CDR3 runs to 15 residues.

Remarks on this clonotype: A single base separates this from a much larger clone, so it may be a read error. The chain recombines TRBV27 with TRBJ2-7; D possibly corresponds to TRBD1 (5 bases). The CDR3 covers 14 residues. V was shortened by 6 bases and J by 5 bases, with 17 bases between the two germline ends. Looked up from germline, CDR1 is MNHEY and CDR2 is SMNVEV (reference sequence). The CDR3 is CASRRSLGVHEQYV. The CDR3 bases are TGTGCCAGCAGACGAAGTCTAGGGGTCCACGAGCAGTACGTC.

This clonotype was recorded a few times. The chain has TRBV18 and TRBJ2-3; D not certain. Trimming removed 4 bases from V and 4 bases from J, with 9 bases in between. Germline assignment: CDR1 KGHSH and CDR2 LQKENI. This CDR3 contains 13 residues. The CDR3 region has the DNA TGTGCCAGCTCACACGCCTGGTCAGATACGCAGTATTTT. Translating it yields CASSHAWSDTQYF.

This clonotype was recorded at least ten times. An end of the junction differs from the germline gene, which may be a read error. The CDR3 spells CATSYFIDTQYF. CDR3 nucleotides: TGTGCCACCAGTTATTTTATCGATACGCAGTATTTT. This rearrangement joins TRBV24-1 to TRBJ2-3; D is uncertain. The germline V gene has CDR1 KGHDR and CDR2 SFDVKD. CDR3 length equals 12 residues.

The chain recombines TRBV30 with TRBJ1-5; D may be TRBD1 (5 bases). This CDR3 region has 14 residues. The V end lost 7 bases, the J end lost 0 bases, and 13 bases lay between the germline ends. Germline V lookup: CDR1 GTSNPN, CDR2 SVGIG (reference sequence). CDR3 in amino acids: CAYGTQYSNQPQHF. The DNA for the CDR3 is TGTGCCTACGGGACGCAGTATAGCAATCAGCCCCAGCATTTT.

This clonotype was counted a few times. This rearrangement joins TRBV6-1 to TRBJ2-7; 10 nucleotides line up with TRBD2. The CDR3 runs 14 residues. Trimming at V came to 6 bases and at J to 6 bases, leaving 8 bases not matched to a gene. Germline V gives CDR1 MNHNS, CDR2 SASEGT. CDR3 nucleotides: TGTGCCAGCAGGGAGCGGGGGGGTACCTCCGAGCAGTACGTC. This gives the protein CASRERGGTSEQYV.

The chain has TRBV20-1 and TRBJ2-5; the D gene is possibly TRBD2 (6 bases). The CDR3 runs 12 residues. The germline V and J ends were trimmed by 4 bases and 4 bases, with 10 bases remaining between them. Looked up from germline, CDR1 is DFQATT and CDR2 is SNEGSKA (reference sequence). The CDR3 spells CSAMEGVETQYF. The DNA for the CDR3 is TGCAGTGCTATGGAGGGAGTAGAGACCCAGTACTTC.

With respect to this clonotype: This may be a read error, as it is one base from a much larger clone. It is likely a read error, because the conserved phenylalanine at the end of the CDR3 is missing. The limits of the CDR3 on the DNA are not certain, so only TCRdb's listed CDR3 is given. The chain employs TRBV6-1 and TRBJ2-3; TRBD1 reflects the table's D call only, with no check against the DNA. The V gene's germline CDR1 is MNHNS and CDR2 SASEGT. Ends included, the CDR3 has 13 residues. The CDR3 reads CASSRTGLRTATL.

The chain is built from TRBV20-1 and TRBJ1-6; 9 bases align to TRBD1. V shed 0 bases and J 10 bases; nucleotides not matched to a gene: 4. Germline CDR1 DFQATT, CDR2 SNEGSKA (reference sequence). The CDR3 runs 14 residues. The CDR3 spells CSAREDRGYSPLHF. CDR3 DNA sequence: TGCAGTGCTAGAGAGGACAGGGGATACTCACCCCTCCACTTT.

This clonotype was observed at least ten times. The chain carries TRBV24-1 and TRBJ1-5; D ambiguous. Germline values: CDR1 KGHDR, CDR2 SFDVKD. This CDR3 contains 14 residues. V gave up 6 bases and J gave up 0 bases, with 8 bases separating them. CDR3 in amino acids: CATSRKYSNQPQHF. CDR3 in DNA: TGTGCCACCAGTAGGAAGTATAGCAATCAGCCCCAGCATTTT.

This clonotype was seen at least ten times. The chain recombines TRBV6-1 with TRBJ1-1; TRBD1 might be the D (5 bases). Between the trimmed V and J ends, which lost 3 bases and 2 bases, there was a span of 13 bases. Germline-derived CDR1 and CDR2 are MNHNS and SASEGT. The CDR3 consists of 15 residues. The DNA for the CDR3 is TGTGCCAGCAGTGATGGGGGACGGAGAAACACTGAAGCTTTCTTT. This translates into CASSDGGRRNTEAFF.

This clonotype has only a few counts. V gene TRBV20-1 combines with J gene TRBJ2-5; D perhaps matches TRBD2 (7 bases). The germline CDR1 and CDR2 sequences are DFQATT and SNEGSKA (reference sequence). The CDR3 covers 13 residues. CDR3 protein: CRASGGLQETQYF. CDR3 bases: TGCAGGGCCTCGGGGGGCCTGCAAGAGACCCAGTACTTC.

Worth noting for this clonotype: This may be a read error, as it is one base from a much larger clone. Written as DNA, the CDR3 is TGTGCCAGCAGTTTACTTAGACAGGGGGCGGGTGGCTACACCTTC. Its protein product is CASSLLRQGAGGYTF. V is TRBV27 and J is TRBJ1-2; TRBD1 agrees at 10 bases. The CDR3 is 15 residues long. V shed 2 bases, J shed 7 bases, and the junction held 7 bases outside the gene matches. Per the germline V gene, CDR1 is MNHEY and CDR2 is SMNVEV (reference sequence).

This clonotype has more than one count but fewer than ten. The chain has TRBV7-9 and TRBJ1-6; no reliable D call. Trimming removed 5 bases at V and 10 bases at J, with 6 bases between. The CDR3 has 11 residues. Germline V gene data show CDR1 as SEHNR and CDR2 as FQNEAQ (reference sequence). The CDR3 DNA reads TGTGCCAGCAGCGGGGAGTCACCCCTCCACTTT. The encoded protein is CASSGESPLHF.

This clonotype was picked up a small number of times. The chain links TRBV20-1 to TRBJ1-3, with 7 nucleotides matching TRBD1. This CDR3 region has 14 residues. Germline V lookup: CDR1 DFQATT, CDR2 SNEGSKA (reference sequence). Trimming removed 5 bases from V and 0 bases from J; junction bases left unmatched: 4. Here the CDR3 reads CSAPTGLSGNTIYF. CDR3 DNA sequence: TGCAGTGCTCCGACAGGGCTCTCTGGAAACACCATATATTTT.

This clonotype was detected a few times. This chain joins TRBV14 and TRBJ2-1; D might be TRBD1 or TRBD2, each matching 5 bases. V lost 1 base to trimming and J lost 4 bases, with 11 bases between them. The length of the CDR3 is 15 residues. The V gene's germline CDR1 is SGHDN and CDR2 FVKESK. CDR3 bases: TGTGCCAGCAGCCAAGGTGATGGGGGTTACAATGAGCAGTTCTTC. Translation gives CASSQGDGGYNEQFF.

The V and J genes are TRBV2 and TRBJ1-4; D is uncertain. Trimming stripped 4 bases from V and 7 bases from J, with 16 bases between. In germline, CDR1 is SNHLY, CDR2 FYNNEI. The CDR3 spans 15 residues. CDR3 in amino acids: CASSGGGRRAEKLFF. In nucleotides, the CDR3 is TGTGCCAGCAGTGGCGGAGGCAGGAGGGCTGAAAAACTGTTTTTT.

In this sample, this clonotype turned up many times. This chain links TRBV10-3 with TRBJ1-6; D possibly corresponds to TRBD1 (5 bases). Trimming removed 8 bases from V and 5 bases from J, with 10 bases in between. Germline CDR1 reads ENHRY; CDR2 reads SYGVKD. The CDR3 length is 13 residues. CDR3 nucleotides: TGTGCCATCGGGACGGATCATAATTCACCCCTCCACTTT. The encoded protein is CAIGTDHNSPLHF.

The genes are TRBV18 and TRBJ1-4; TRBD1 matches at 9 bases. This CDR3 is built from 17 residues. The germline V gene has CDR1 KGHSH and CDR2 LQKENI. V lost 6 bases and J lost 7; bases outside the gene matches: 15. The CDR3 is CASSTSGTGTDGEKLFF. The CDR3 bases are TGTGCCAGCTCCACCTCCGGGACAGGGACCGACGGTGAAAAACTGTTTTTT.

This clonotype was observed a few times. The chain is built from TRBV7-6 and TRBJ2-3; perhaps TRBD1 as D (5 bases). Germline V gene sequence: CDR1 SGHVS, CDR2 FNYEAQ. CDR3 size: 16 residues. Trimming cost V 0 bases and J 2 bases, with 12 bases left between them. The CDR3 DNA reads as TGTGCCAGCAGCTTAGCGCAGGGTAGAAACACAGATACGCAGTATTTT. Amino acids: CASSLAQGRNTDTQYF.